A single sample gave rise to the 20 T cell receptor beta chains below, sequenced in a study of blood T cell repertoires in COVID-19. Produced via immunoSEQ multiplex PCR; TCRdb's table is partial and in-frame only. Of 400,000 or so clones in the sample, over 75% were seen once. The sequenced sample consisted of PBMCs or T cells enriched from blood (not recorded which). These receptors originate from a man between 25 and 39 years old who had recovered from COVID-19.

The gene calls are TRBV19 and TRBJ2-3, with 10 bases that match TRBD1. This CDR3 region has 16 residues. Trimming at V came to 1 base and at J to 3 bases, leaving 4 bases not matched to a gene. Germline CDR1 LNHDA, CDR2 SQIVND (reference sequence). The CDR3 DNA follows: TGTGCCAGTAGTATAGGACAGGGGGCCGGGACAGATACGCAGTATTTT. This encodes CASSIGQGAGTDTQYF. The full variable domain, in which reference TRBV19 and TRBJ2-3 provide the parts outside the CDR3, is DGGITQSPKYLFRKEGQNVTLSCEQNLNHDAMYWYRQDPGQGLRLIYYSQIVNDFQKGDIAEGYSVSREKKESFPLTVTSAQKNPTAFYLCASSIGQGAGTDTQYFGPGTRLTVL.

This clone was observed a handful of times. The rearrangement uses TRBV7-6 and TRBJ2-1; 8 nucleotides match TRBD2. The trim removed 5 bases at V and 0 bases at J, leaving 6 bases unmatched. The germline V gene has CDR1 SGHVS and CDR2 FNYEAQ. The CDR3 is made up of 16 amino acids. CDR3: CASSGWSGGSYNEQFF. In DNA, the CDR3 is TGTGCCAGCAGCGGGTGGAGCGGGGGCTCCTACAATGAGCAGTTCTTC.

This clone was recorded only once. The CDR3 DNA sequence: TGTGCCTGGAGTACAGGACGGGAGCAGTACTTC. Amino acid sequence: CAWSTGREQYF. The V and J genes are TRBV30 and TRBJ2-7, with D perhaps matching TRBD1 (5 bases). Germline V gene data show CDR1 as GTSNPN and CDR2 as SVGIG (reference sequence). The V end was cut by 2 bases, the J end by 7 bases, with 9 bases between. CDR3 length equals 11 residues.

The gene calls are TRBV7-2 and TRBJ2-3, with TRBD1 as a possible D gene (6 bases). This CDR3 comprises 16 residues. Trimming cost V 3 bases and J 1 base, with 14 bases left between them. The germline V gene has CDR1 SGHTA and CDR2 FQGNSA. CDR3 coding DNA: TGTGCCAGCAGCTTCCGAAGGGGGTTGGGCACAGATACGCAGTATTTT. Translating it yields CASSFRRGLGTDTQYF.

The chain carries TRBV14 and TRBJ1-1; D is ambiguous. V gave up 2 bases and J gave up 0 bases, with 4 bases separating them. Per the germline V gene, CDR1 is SGHDN and CDR2 is FVKESK. CDR3 length: 13 amino acids. This CDR3 is CASSQFMNTEAFF. The CDR3 coding sequence is TGTGCCAGCAGCCAATTTATGAACACTGAAGCTTTCTTT. Full variable domain (rest looked up from reference TRBV14 and TRBJ1-1): EAGVTQFPSHSVIEKGQTVTLRCDPISGHDNLYWYRRVMGKEIKFLLHFVKESKQDESGMPNNRFLAERTGGTYSTLKVQPAELEDSGVYFCASSQFMNTEAFFGQGTRLTVV.

This chain connects TRBV28 to TRBJ2-3; D is unclear. Trimming removed 6 bases at V and 4 bases at J, with 14 bases between. The CDR3 covers 14 residues. Germline V gives CDR1 MDHEN, CDR2 SYDVKM. CDR3 loop: CASRRGGASDTQYF. Here the CDR3 DNA reads TGTGCCAGCAGACGAGGTGGCGCCTCAGATACGCAGTATTTT.

The chain has TRBV9 and TRBJ2-7; a possible D gene is TRBD2 (6 bases). The germline CDR1 and CDR2 sequences are SGDLS and YYNGEE. This CDR3 is built from 15 residues. Trimming removed 4 bases from V and 7 bases from J, with 21 bases in between. The CDR3 nucleotides are TGTGCCAGCAGCCCGCTTGTAGTGGGGGGTTTGGAGCAGTACTTC. It yields the protein CASSPLVVGGLEQYF.

The V call is TRBV12-5, the J call TRBJ2-1, with D possibly TRBD2 on 6 matching bases. CDR3 size: 12 residues. CDR1 is LGHNT and CDR2 is FRNRAP in the germline V gene. The ends were cut back, 1 base at V and 14 bases at J, with 12 bases in the middle. The CDR3 coding sequence is TGTGCTAGTGGTTTGGAGCGGGTGGGAGAGTTCTTC. Translating it yields CASGLERVGEFF.

The chain is built from TRBV6-5 and TRBJ2-3, with TRBD1 as a possible D gene (6 bases). CDR1 is MNHEY and CDR2 is SVGAGI in the germline V gene. This CDR3 spans 14 amino acids. Between the trimmed V and J ends, which lost 2 bases and 7 bases, there was a span of 13 bases. CDR3 sequence: CASSYDRQGNTQYF. The CDR3 DNA reads as TGTGCCAGCAGTTACGACCGGCAGGGGAATACGCAGTATTTT.

The rearrangement joins TRBV19 to TRBJ2-3; 7 nucleotides align to TRBD2. From germline, CDR1 is LNHDA and CDR2 SQIVND (reference sequence). CDR3 length equals 14 residues. V was pared by 4 bases and J by 0 bases, with 1 base of the junction left unmatched. The CDR3 region has the DNA TGTGCCAGTAGTACTAGCGGTAGCACAGATACGCAGTATTTT. The encoded protein is CASSTSGSTDTQYF. Full variable domain (outside the CDR3, taken from reference TRBV19 and TRBJ2-3): DGGITQSPKYLFRKEGQNVTLSCEQNLNHDAMYWYRQDPGQGLRLIYYSQIVNDFQKGDIAEGYSVSREKKESFPLTVTSAQKNPTAFYLCASSTSGSTDTQYFGPGTRLTVL.

This chain connects TRBV2 to TRBJ1-5; no definite D call. CDR3 length: 15 residues. The germline V gene encodes CDR1 SNHLY and CDR2 FYNNEI. The V and J ends lost 1 base and 8 bases respectively, with 15 bases between them. The CDR3 here is CASSEGRPGVKPQHF. CDR3 DNA: TGTGCCAGCAGTGAAGGCAGGCCCGGGGTGAAGCCCCAGCATTTT.

This clone was recorded only once. The chain is built from TRBV28 and TRBJ1-1; no clear D gene. This CDR3 is built from 11 residues. Germline loops: CDR1 MDHEN, CDR2 SYDVKM. V gave up 4 bases and J gave up 2 bases, with 2 bases separating them. The CDR3 DNA is TGTGCCAGCAGTTCAAACACTGAAGCTTTCTTT. This gives the protein CASSSNTEAFF.

For the CDR3, the DNA is TGTGCCAGCAGCTTCGCAGGGGCTGAGACCCAGTACTTC. Its protein product is CASSFAGAETQYF. The V gene is TRBV7-9, the J gene TRBJ2-5, with a weak D call TRBD1 (6 bases). The CDR3 has 13 residues. In germline, CDR1 is SEHNR, CDR2 FQNEAQ (reference sequence). V was trimmed by 3 bases and J by 5 bases, leaving 10 bases between them.

V gene TRBV7-9 combines with J gene TRBJ2-2, with 7 bases matching TRBD2. V was pared by 4 bases and J by 6 bases, with 14 bases of the junction left unmatched. CDR3 size: 17 residues. Germline CDR1 SEHNR, CDR2 FQNEAQ (reference sequence). In nucleotides, the CDR3 is TGTGCCAGCAGCTCGCAACTACTAGCGTTATTGCCCGGGGAGCTGTTTTTT. Translated: CASSSQLLALLPGELFF.

This chain connects TRBV7-9 to TRBJ2-3; 8 bases are shared with TRBD2. The V gene end was trimmed by 5 bases and the J gene end by 5 bases; junction bases not matched to a gene: 12. Germline V gene lookup returns CDR1 SEHNR and CDR2 FQNEAQ (reference sequence). This CDR3 contains 16 residues. In DNA form, the CDR3 reads TGTGCCAGCAGCACCAGGGGCCCGGCGGGAGGAGATACGCAGTATTTT. Its protein is CASSTRGPAGGDTQYF.

This clone appeared once. The chain employs TRBV11-1 and TRBJ2-1; 10 positions agree with TRBD2. Losses at the gene ends were 5 bases for V and 8 bases for J; bases not matched to a gene: 12. The CDR3 has 16 amino acids. Germline loops: CDR1 SGHAT, CDR2 FQDESV (reference sequence). DNA of the CDR3: TGTGCCAGCAGCCCCACTACGGCTAGCGGGAGAGATGAGCAGTTCTTC. Amino acids: CASSPTTASGRDEQFF.

The gene calls are TRBV14 and TRBJ2-7; TRBD2 agrees at 8 bases. The V segment lost 3 bases and the J segment 0 bases; nucleotides outside the gene matches: 4. CDR1 is SGHDN, CDR2 FVKESK, per germline. The CDR3 spans 15 residues. CDR3: CASSQLSGNSYEQYF. CDR3 nucleotides: TGTGCCAGCAGCCAGCTTAGCGGGAACTCCTACGAGCAGTACTTC.

Here the CDR3 reads CASRGTGKNYGYTF. The CDR3, as DNA: TGCGCCAGCAGAGGGACAGGGAAGAACTATGGCTACACCTTC. The J gene is TRBJ1-2, the V gene TRBV4-1; TRBD1 aligns across 9 bases. CDR3 length: 14 amino acids. The junction had 4 bases not matched to a gene; V was cut back by 6 bases and J by 2 bases. Per the germline V gene, CDR1 is MGHRA and CDR2 is YSYEKL.

The rearrangement joins TRBV11-2 to TRBJ1-3, with 7 bases fitting TRBD1. The CDR3 has 13 residues. The germline gives CDR1 SGHAT, CDR2 FQNNGV. After removal of 5 bases from V and 7 bases from J, the junction contained 5 bases not matched to a gene. CDR3 sequence reads: CASSPTGYNTIYF. As DNA, the CDR3 is TGTGCCAGCAGCCCGACAGGGTACAACACCATATATTTT.

This clone was observed a handful of times. DNA for the CDR3: TGTGCCAGCAGTTTCCCCGGGTCTGGGGCCAACGTCCTGACTTTC. It yields the protein CASSFPGSGANVLTF. The chain is built from TRBV28 and TRBJ2-6, with D unresolved. The V gene lost 3 bases and the J gene lost 1 base, with 7 bases spanning the gap. Germline V gives CDR1 MDHEN, CDR2 SYDVKM. The CDR3 runs to 15 residues.